This note documents a single T cell receptor (beta chain) sequence. Antigen: not known. This sample is drawn from a study of T cell responses to AZD1222 COVID-19 vaccine. The table came from immunoSEQ multiplex PCR; TCRdb's copy has only in-frame clones and leaves some out. The repertoire holds 150,000 to 200,000 clones, with about nine tenths as singletons. Germline V gene sequence: CDR1 LNHDA, CDR2 SQIVND (reference sequence). V shed 8 bases and J shed 5 bases, with 18 bases lying between them. The CDR3 length is 15 residues. Study outcomes and limitations: White British ancestry dominated among donors, who included more females, and clonal diversity was possibly underestimated. Epitopes outside B.1.351 and B.1.1.7 mutated regions reportedly drew nearly half of spike TCRs. Repertoires were obtained solely post-peak T cell response.

The sample here was peripheral blood, taken on day 0 of AZD1222 vaccination. This receptor was obtained from an adult in good health. This chain links TRBV19 with TRBJ1-4; D is perhaps TRBD1 (5 bases). The CDR3 sequence is CASRDAGTGNEKLFF. For the CDR3, the DNA is TGTGCCAGTCGAGACGCAGGGACCGGCAATGAAAAACTGTTTTTT.